One sample yielded the 11 T cell receptor beta chains listed below, sequenced in a study of blood T cells in healthy people across ages. A second PCR, run for roughly 7 to 11 cycles, used a sample-barcoded 5' primer plus a J-beta primer mix. One entry per CDR3 protein results from TCRdb running MiXCR on the 5' RACE reads. The sample lists about 650,000 distinct CDR3 sequences, 52% occurring once. Input material: blood. The receptors were gathered from an elderly woman in good health.

This chain connects TRBV5-1 to TRBJ2-2; 12 nucleotides line up with TRBD1. This CDR3 has 15 amino acids. From germline, CDR1 is SGHRS and CDR2 YFSETQ. After removal of 4 bases from V and 7 bases from J, the junction contained 5 bases not matched to a gene. The CDR3 DNA reads as TGCGCCAGCAGCGGGGGACAGGGGGCTGGCGGGGAGCTGTTTTTT. Protein: CASSGGQGAGGELFF.

The sample holds a few counts of this clonotype. The chain carries TRBV29-1 and TRBJ1-1, with a tentative D call TRBD1 (5 bases). Germline CDR1 and CDR2: SQVTM and ANQGSEA. The CDR3 totals 13 residues. V was clipped by 7 bases and J by 1 base, with 13 bases between them. CDR3 loop: CSAGGIANTEAFF. The DNA of the CDR3 is TGCAGCGCCGGGGGGATTGCGAACACTGAAGCTTTCTTT.

Worth noting for this clonotype: A read error may explain this, as a much larger clone is one base away. This chain joins TRBV5-1 and TRBJ2-5; 12 nucleotides match TRBD2. CDR1 and CDR2 (germline): SGHRS, YFSETQ. J lost 11 bases, V lost 0 bases, and 11 bases had no gene match. The CDR3 loop spans 16 amino acids. Here the CDR3 DNA reads TGCGCCAGCAGCTTGGGACTAGCGGGAGCAAGAAATGAGCAGTACTTC. Protein sequence: CASSLGLAGARNEQYF.

Many counts were recorded for this clonotype. The chain has TRBV7-9 and TRBJ2-1; D is ambiguous. The CDR3 runs 15 residues. V was shortened by 3 bases and J by 0 bases, with 9 bases between the two germline ends. Germline CDR1 and CDR2: SEHNR and FQNEAQ (reference sequence). The DNA for the CDR3 is TGTGCCAGCAGCTTGACGGATAGCTCCTACAATGAGCAGTTCTTC. Translating gives CASSLTDSSYNEQFF.

J is TRBJ2-3 and V is TRBV12-3 or TRBV12-4; D gene unclear. Trimming took off 2 bases at V and 2 bases at J, with 11 bases between the two ends. The CDR3 is made up of 15 amino acids. The chain's CDR3 is CASSLRPENTDTQYF. CDR3 DNA sequence: TGTGCCAGCAGTTTACGGCCAGAGAACACAGATACGCAGTATTTT.

This clonotype was picked up a small number of times. This chain connects TRBV7-3 to TRBJ1-1; 8 nucleotides match TRBD1. This CDR3 is built from 16 residues. Germline V lookup: CDR1 SGHTA, CDR2 FQGTGA. V lost 1 base, J lost 5 bases, and 9 bases stayed unmatched. The DNA for the CDR3 is TGTGCCAGCAGCTTAAGTGCCAGGGGGCTGGGGACTGAAGCTTTCTTT. It yields the protein CASSLSARGLGTEAFF.

In its sample, this clonotype was seen a few times. The chain employs TRBV4-1 and TRBJ1-2; 8 nucleotides match TRBD1. CDR3 length: 13 amino acids. The trim removed 4 bases at V and 8 bases at J, leaving 6 bases unmatched. The germline V gene encodes CDR1 MGHRA and CDR2 YSYEKL. Here the CDR3 DNA reads TGCGCCAGCAGCCCGCAGGGGGCGTTGGGCTACACCTTC. Its translation: CASSPQGALGYTF.

The chain couples TRBV7-2 to TRBJ2-5; 14 nucleotides align to TRBD2. CDR3 length: 17 amino acids. Per germline, CDR1 SGHTA and CDR2 FQGNSA. J gave up 0 bases and V 1 base, and 1 base lay outside the gene matches. The CDR3 DNA reads as TGTGCCAGCAGCTTAGGACTAGCGGGGGGGCACCAAGAGACCCAGTACTTC. Translating it yields CASSLGLAGGHQETQYF.

This chain links TRBV7-3 with TRBJ2-1; 11 positions agree with TRBD2. There are 13 residues in the CDR3. Germline CDR1 and CDR2: SGHTA and FQGTGA. Trimming at V came to 7 bases and at J to 6 bases, leaving 2 bases not matched to a gene. Here the CDR3 DNA reads TGTGCCAGCACGACTAGCGGGACCAATGAGCAGTTCTTC. Amino acids: CASTTSGTNEQFF.

This clonotype showed up many times. The chain carries TRBV20-1 and TRBJ2-3, with 8 positions matching TRBD2. J lost 6 bases, V lost 3 bases, and 8 bases had no gene match. The germline CDR1 and CDR2 sequences are DFQATT and SNEGSKA (reference sequence). The CDR3 totals 14 residues. In DNA, the CDR3 is TGCAGTGCTAGTCTAGCGGGCAGTGGGGATACGCAGTATTTT. It yields the protein CSASLAGSGDTQYF.

This clonotype was seen repeatedly, ten times or more. The V and J genes are TRBV4-2 and TRBJ2-7, with unresolved D. The germline gives CDR1 LGHNA, CDR2 YNFKEQ. The CDR3 runs 13 residues. Between the trimmed V and J ends, which lost 4 bases and 1 base, there was a span of 8 bases. CDR3 region: CASSRELSYEQYF. The DNA of the CDR3 is TGTGCCAGCAGCCGCGAACTGTCCTACGAGCAGTACTTC.